This T cell receptor beta chain stems from a study of blood T cell repertoires in COVID-19. Study-wide context: The origin of the acute and convalescent COVID-19 samples was the United States, Italy and Spain. PBMCs, B-cell-depleted T cells, or T cells were the source of the cDNA or gDNA that made up the material.

Under the authors' procedure: Quantification of nucleated cells was approximated via reference gene primer amplification. Some clones are missing from TCRdb's copy, which holds only in-frame ones; the method was immunoSEQ multiplex PCR. V and J calls and clone size are those listed in that table; D and trimming were worked out from the DNA. The sample contains about 140,000 clones, under 80% of which appear only once. V dropped 1 base and J dropped 1; count of bases not matched to a gene: 8. The germline CDR1 and CDR2 sequences are SGHDN and FVKESK. The CDR3 extends over 19 amino acids. The sequence was collected from a man at least 80 years old with acute or convalescent COVID-19. The chain has TRBV14 and TRBJ2-1; 12 nucleotides match TRBD1. Material: peripheral blood. The CDR3 spells CASSQGVGQGAKSYNEQFF. CDR3 coding DNA: TGTGCCAGCAGCCAAGGGGTGGGACAGGGGGCGAAGTCCTACAATGAGCAGTTCTTC.